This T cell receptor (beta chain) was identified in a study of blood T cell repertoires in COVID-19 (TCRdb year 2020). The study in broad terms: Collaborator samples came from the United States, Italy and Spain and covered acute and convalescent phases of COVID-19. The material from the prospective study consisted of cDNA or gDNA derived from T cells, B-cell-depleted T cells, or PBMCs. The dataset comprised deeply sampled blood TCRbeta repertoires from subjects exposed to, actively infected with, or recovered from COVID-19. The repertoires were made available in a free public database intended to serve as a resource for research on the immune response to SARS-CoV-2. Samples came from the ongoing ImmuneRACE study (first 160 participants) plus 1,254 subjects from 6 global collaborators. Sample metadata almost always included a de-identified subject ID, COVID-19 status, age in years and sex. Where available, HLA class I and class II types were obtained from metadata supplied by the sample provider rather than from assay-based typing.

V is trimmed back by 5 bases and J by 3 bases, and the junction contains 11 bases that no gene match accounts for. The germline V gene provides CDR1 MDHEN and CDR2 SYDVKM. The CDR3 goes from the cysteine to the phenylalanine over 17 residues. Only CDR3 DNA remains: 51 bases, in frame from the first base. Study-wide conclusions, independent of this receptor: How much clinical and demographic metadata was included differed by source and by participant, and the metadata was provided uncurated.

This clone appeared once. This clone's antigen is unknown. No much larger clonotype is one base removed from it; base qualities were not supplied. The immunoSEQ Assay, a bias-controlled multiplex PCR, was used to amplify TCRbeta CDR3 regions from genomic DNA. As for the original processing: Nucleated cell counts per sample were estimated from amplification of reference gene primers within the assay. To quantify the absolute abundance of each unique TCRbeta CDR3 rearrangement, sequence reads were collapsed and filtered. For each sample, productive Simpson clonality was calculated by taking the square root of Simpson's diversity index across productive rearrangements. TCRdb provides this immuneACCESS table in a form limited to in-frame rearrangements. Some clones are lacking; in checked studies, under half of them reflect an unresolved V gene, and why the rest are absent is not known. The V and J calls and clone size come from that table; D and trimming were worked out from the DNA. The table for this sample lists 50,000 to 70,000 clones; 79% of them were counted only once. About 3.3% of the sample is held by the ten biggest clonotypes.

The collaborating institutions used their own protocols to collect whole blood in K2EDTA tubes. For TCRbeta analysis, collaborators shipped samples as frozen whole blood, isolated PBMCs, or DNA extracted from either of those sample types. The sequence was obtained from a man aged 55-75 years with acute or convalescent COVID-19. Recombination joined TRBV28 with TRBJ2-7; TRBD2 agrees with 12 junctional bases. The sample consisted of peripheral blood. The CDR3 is CASSSPGTSGSDYEQYF. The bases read TGTGCCAGCAGTAGTCCCGGGACTAGCGGGTCGGACTACGAGCAGTACTTC.